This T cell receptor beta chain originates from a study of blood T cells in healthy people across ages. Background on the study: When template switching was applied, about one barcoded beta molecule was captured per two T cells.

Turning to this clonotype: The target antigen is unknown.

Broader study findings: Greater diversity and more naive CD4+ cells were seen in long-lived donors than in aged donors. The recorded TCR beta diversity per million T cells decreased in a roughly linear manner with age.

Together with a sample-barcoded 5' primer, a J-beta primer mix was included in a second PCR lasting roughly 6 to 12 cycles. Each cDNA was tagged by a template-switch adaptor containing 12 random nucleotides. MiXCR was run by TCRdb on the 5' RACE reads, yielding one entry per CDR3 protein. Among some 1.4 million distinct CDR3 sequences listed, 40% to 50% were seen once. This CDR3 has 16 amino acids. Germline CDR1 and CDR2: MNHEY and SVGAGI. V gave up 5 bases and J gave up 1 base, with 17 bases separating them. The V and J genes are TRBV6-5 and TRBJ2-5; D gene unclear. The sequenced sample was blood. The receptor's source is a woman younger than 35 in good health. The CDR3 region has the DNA TGTGCCAGCAGTAGCCAAGCGTGGCAGAGCCAAGAGACCCAGTACTTC. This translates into CASSSQAWQSQETQYF.